This T cell receptor beta chain was identified in a study of cytomegalovirus exposure and HLA in healthy donors. For the study at large: Earlier, 110 million or so unique TCR beta sequences were recovered from approximately 180 million T cells by an analysis. Whole-study findings and limits: Earlier findings revealed that most TCR beta V segments proved productive either about 90% or about 30% of the time. Association with HLA alleles at 0.05 false discovery rate was found for 15,000 to 20,000 TCR beta sequences in a later analysis. When analyzed later, a missense DCLRE1C variant was found to be linked to TCR beta V- and J-gene trimming.

On this clone: Its cognate antigen is unknown.

Primers for the PCR totalled 60 Vbeta and 13 Jbeta. The method was immunoSEQ multiplex PCR; TCRdb's version includes in-frame clones alone and lacks a portion of them. This sample carries roughly 150,000 clones, roughly 77% of them seen once, and the ten largest clones take approximately 10%. The material sequenced was PBMCs. The receptor was isolated from a man between 18 and 29 years old in good health and CMV-seropositive.

CDR3 in DNA: TGTGCCAGCAGCCGAGGGACAGACGGCGGGGATGGCTACACCTTC. The encoded protein is CASSRGTDGGDGYTF. V gene TRBV16 combines with J gene TRBJ1-2; 7 bases are shared with TRBD1. The germline CDR1 and CDR2 sequences are KGHSY and FQNENV. J gave up 6 bases and V 4 bases, and 11 bases lay outside the gene matches. The CDR3 covers 15 residues.